This TCR beta chain comes out of a study of post-analysis software for immune sequencing data. For the study at large: Relapsing-remitting, secondary progressive and progressive-relapsing courses of multiple sclerosis were included.

Whole-study findings and limits: Among multiple sclerosis patients, normalized Chao1 diversity was significantly below that of controls. Compared with controls, patients had more of five TRBV segments, including TRBV5-6, TRBV5-1 and TRBV20-1. Clustering by F measure revealed strong co-clustering among samples prepared together in one batch.

Unique-molecular-identifier-tagged TCR beta cDNA libraries were used. Yield was some 540,000 cDNA molecules from about 0.94 to 9.7 million T cells. TCRdb used MiXCR to reprocess the PCR reads, holding one entry per CDR3 protein. This table holds roughly 800,000 distinct CDR3 sequences, 53% found once. With 3 bases removed from V and 0 bases from J, the gap between germline ends came to 14 bases. Germline V gene data show CDR1 as SGHRS and CDR2 as YFSETQ. This CDR3 is built from 16 residues. Turning to this clonotype: Its antigen is unknown.

V gene TRBV5-1 combines with J gene TRBJ2-3; D is possibly TRBD2 (5 bases). The receptor was isolated from a girl under 18 with multiple sclerosis. Material for sequencing was blood. CDR3 coding DNA: TGCGCCAGCAGCTGGGGTAGCGAAACAAGCACAGATACGCAGTATTTT. Encoded protein: CASSWGSETSTDTQYF.